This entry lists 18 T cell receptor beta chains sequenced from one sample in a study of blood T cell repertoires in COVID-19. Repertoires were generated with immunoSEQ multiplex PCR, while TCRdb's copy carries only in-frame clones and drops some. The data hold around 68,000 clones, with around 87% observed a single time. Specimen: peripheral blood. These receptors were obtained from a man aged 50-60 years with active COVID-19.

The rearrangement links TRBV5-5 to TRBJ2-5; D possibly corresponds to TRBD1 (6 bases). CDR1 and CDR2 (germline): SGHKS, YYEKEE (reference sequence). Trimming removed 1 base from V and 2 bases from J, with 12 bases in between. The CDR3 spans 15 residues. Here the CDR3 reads CASSLTPGHQETQYF. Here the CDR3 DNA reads TGTGCCAGCAGCTTGACGCCGGGACATCAAGAGACCCAGTACTTC.

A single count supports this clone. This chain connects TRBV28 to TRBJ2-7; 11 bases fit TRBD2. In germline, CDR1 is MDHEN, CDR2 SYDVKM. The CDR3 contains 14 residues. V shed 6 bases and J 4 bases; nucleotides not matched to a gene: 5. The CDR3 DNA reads TGTGCCAGCAGCCCCGGGACTAGCGGTTACGAGCAGTACTTC. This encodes CASSPGTSGYEQYF.

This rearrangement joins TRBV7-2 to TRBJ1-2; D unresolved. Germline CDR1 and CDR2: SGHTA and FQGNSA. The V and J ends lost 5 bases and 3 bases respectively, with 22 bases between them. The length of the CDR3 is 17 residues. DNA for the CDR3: TGTGCCAGCAGCCCCGAACCAGGCCGTCTCCACTACTATGGCTACACCTTC. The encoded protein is CASSPEPGRLHYYGYTF.

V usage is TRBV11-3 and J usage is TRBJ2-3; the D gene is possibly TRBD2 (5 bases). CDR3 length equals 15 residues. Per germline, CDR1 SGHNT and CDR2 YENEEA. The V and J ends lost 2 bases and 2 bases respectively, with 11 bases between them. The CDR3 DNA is TGTGCCAGCAGCTTACGCCCCGACTACACAGATACGCAGTATTTT. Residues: CASSLRPDYTDTQYF. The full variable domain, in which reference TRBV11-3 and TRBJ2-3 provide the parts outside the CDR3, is EAGVVQSPRYKIIEKKQPVAFWCNPISGHNTLYWYLQNLGQGPELLIRYENEEAVDDSQLPKDRFSAERLKGVDSTLKIQPAELGDSAVYLCASSLRPDYTDTQYFGPGTRLTVL.

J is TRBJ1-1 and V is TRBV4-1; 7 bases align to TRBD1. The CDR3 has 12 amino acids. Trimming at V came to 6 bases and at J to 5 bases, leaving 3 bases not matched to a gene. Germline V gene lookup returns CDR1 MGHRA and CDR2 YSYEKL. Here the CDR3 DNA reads TGCGCCAGCAGTCTGGACAGGACTGAAGCTTTCTTT. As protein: CASSLDRTEAFF.

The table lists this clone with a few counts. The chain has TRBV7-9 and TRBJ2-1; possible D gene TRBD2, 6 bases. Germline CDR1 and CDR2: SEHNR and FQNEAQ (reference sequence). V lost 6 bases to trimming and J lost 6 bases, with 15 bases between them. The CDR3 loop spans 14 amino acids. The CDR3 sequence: CASSSLGGSNEQFF. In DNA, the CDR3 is TGTGCCAGCAGTTCCCTCGGGGGTAGCAATGAGCAGTTCTTC.

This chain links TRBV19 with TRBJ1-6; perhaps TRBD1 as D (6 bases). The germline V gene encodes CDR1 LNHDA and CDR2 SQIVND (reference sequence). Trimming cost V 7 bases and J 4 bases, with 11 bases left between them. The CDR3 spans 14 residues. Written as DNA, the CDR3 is TGTGCCAGTACCTCGGGACATTATAATTCACCCCTCCACTTT. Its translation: CASTSGHYNSPLHF.

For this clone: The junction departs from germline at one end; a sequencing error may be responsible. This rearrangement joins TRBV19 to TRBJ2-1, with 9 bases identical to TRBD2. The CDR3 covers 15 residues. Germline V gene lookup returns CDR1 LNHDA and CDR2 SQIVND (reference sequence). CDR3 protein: CASTILAGPYNEQFF. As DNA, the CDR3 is TGTGCCAGTACTATACTAGCGGGCCCCTACAATGAGCAGTTCTTC.

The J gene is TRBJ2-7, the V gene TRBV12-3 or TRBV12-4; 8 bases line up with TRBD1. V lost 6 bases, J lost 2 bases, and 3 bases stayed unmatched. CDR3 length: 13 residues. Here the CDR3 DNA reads TGTGCCAGCAGGGGGACAGGCGCCTACGAGCAGTACTTC. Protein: CASRGTGAYEQYF.

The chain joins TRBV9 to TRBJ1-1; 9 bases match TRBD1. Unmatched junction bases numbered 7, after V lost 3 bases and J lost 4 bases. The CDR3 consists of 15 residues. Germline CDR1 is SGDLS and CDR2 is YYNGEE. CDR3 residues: CASSALQGAGTEAFF. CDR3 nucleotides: TGTGCCAGCAGCGCACTACAGGGGGCGGGCACTGAAGCTTTCTTT.

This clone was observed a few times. The CDR3 sequence: CASSDPQRGAYTGELFF. As DNA, the CDR3 is TGTGCCAGCAGTGACCCTCAGCGGGGGGCCTACACCGGGGAGCTGTTTTTT. The chain joins TRBV6-1 to TRBJ2-2; 9 bases match TRBD2. CDR3 length equals 17 residues. From germline, CDR1 is MNHNS and CDR2 SASEGT. J gave up 3 bases and V 3 bases, and 8 bases lay outside the gene matches.

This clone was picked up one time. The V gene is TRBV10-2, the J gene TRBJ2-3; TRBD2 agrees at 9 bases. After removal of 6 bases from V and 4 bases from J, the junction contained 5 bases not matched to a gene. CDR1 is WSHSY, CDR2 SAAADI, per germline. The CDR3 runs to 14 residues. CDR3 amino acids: CASRGSGGPDTQYF. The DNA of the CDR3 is TGCGCCAGCAGGGGTAGCGGGGGCCCAGATACGCAGTATTTT.

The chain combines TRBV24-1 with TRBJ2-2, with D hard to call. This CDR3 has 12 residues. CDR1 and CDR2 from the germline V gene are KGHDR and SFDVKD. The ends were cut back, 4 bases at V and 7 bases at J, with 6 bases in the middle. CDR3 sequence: CATSEQSGELFF. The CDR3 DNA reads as TGTGCCACCAGTGAACAAAGCGGGGAGCTGTTTTTT.

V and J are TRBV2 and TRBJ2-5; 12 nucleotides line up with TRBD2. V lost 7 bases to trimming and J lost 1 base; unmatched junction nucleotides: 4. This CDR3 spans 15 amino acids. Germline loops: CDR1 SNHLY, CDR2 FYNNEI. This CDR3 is CASTRTSGAQETQYF. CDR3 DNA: TGTGCCAGCACTCGGACTAGCGGGGCCCAAGAGACCCAGTACTTC.

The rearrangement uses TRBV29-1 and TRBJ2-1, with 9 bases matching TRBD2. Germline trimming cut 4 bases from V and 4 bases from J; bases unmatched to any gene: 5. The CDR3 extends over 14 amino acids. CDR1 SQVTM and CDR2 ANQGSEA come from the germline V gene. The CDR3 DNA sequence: TGCAGCGTTGCCGGACTAGCGTTATACAATGAGCAGTTCTTC. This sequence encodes CSVAGLALYNEQFF.

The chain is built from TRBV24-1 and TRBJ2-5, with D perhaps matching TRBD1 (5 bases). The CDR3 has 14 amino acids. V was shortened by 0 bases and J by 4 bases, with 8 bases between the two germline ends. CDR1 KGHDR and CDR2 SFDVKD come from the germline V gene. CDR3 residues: CATSDLQGAETQYF. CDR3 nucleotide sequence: TGTGCCACCAGTGATTTGCAAGGGGCAGAGACCCAGTACTTC.

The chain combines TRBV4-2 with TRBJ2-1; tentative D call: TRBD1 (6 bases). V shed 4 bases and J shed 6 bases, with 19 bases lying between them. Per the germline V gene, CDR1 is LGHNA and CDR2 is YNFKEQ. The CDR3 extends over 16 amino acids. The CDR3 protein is CASSPLNGTIINEQFF. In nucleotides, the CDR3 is TGTGCCAGCAGCCCTCTGAATGGGACAATCATCAATGAGCAGTTCTTC.

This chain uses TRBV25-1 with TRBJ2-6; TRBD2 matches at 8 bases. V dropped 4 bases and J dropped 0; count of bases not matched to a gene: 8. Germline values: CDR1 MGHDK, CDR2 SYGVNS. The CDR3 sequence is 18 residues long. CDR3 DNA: TGTGCCAGCAGTGCGGGGGGGACGGGGACCTCTGGGGCCAACGTCCTGACTTTC. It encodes CASSAGGTGTSGANVLTF.